This entry describes one T cell receptor beta chain. Antigen specificity is unknown. One end of the junction does not line up with germline, which may come from a read error. The data originate from a study of tumor-infiltrating lymphocytes in primary liver carcinoma. Study-level background: Between about 4 and 11 cm across, the tumors were all of stage T1-T3 N0M0.

General study results and limits: A significantly higher top-250-clone fraction was found in tumors than in blood (p = 0.039). Tumor-adjacent and tumor-blood pairs shared less of their repertoires than tumor region pairs shared.

Unsorted bulk tissue (roughly 17-34 mg) underwent RNA and DNA co-extraction. Surgeons treated the primary liver carcinoma of the patients by surgical resection. CDR3 size: 16 residues. Germline V CDR1 and CDR2: SGHVS, FQNEAQ. A primer in the constant region served to generate TCR beta cDNA from about 470 ng of total RNA. It was through three nested multiplex PCR rounds of slightly modified ARM-PCR that TCR beta libraries arose. With TRBV1-TRBV30 forward primers and a C-beta reverse primer, the first two PCR rounds were run for approximately 10 cycles each. TCRdb re-derived calls from the multiplex PCR reads in MiXCR, one entry per CDR3 protein. Among 35,000 to 45,000 distinct CDR3 sequences, roughly 80% were seen once, and the ten largest hold 35% to 45%.

The sequenced sample consisted of tumor-adjacent normal liver tissue. The source is a woman aged 25 to 39 with primary liver carcinoma and hepatitis B virus infection. V is TRBV7-8 and J is TRBJ2-7; D is perhaps TRBD1 or TRBD2 (5 bases each). The DNA of the CDR3 is TGTGTCAGCAGCGCCCCCCGGGGCCTCGCTCACTACGAGCAGTACTTC. Residues: CVSSAPRGLAHYEQYF.